The present T cell receptor (beta chain) was sequenced within a study of T cells in Graves' hyperthyroidism and ophthalmopathy. This clonotype was found many times. TCR beta CDR3 sequences were amplified from RNA transcripts. The HTBI primer set drove a first-round RT-PCR of the TCR CDR3. TCRdb reanalysed the multiplex PCR reads using MiXCR and keeps one entry per CDR3 protein. The sample carries around 540,000 distinct CDR3 sequences, 15% to 20% recorded once. Germline V gene lookup returns CDR1 SGHAT and CDR2 FQNNGV. This CDR3 spans 12 amino acids. V gave up 1 base and J gave up 2 bases, with 2 bases separating them.

The chain has TRBV11-2 and TRBJ2-5; D ambiguous. The material sequenced was blood. The receptor was derived from a woman between 25 and 40 years old with Graves' ophthalmopathy. CDR3 residues: CASSLAQETQYF. CDR3 DNA sequence: TGTGCCAGCAGCTTAGCTCAAGAGACCCAGTACTTC.